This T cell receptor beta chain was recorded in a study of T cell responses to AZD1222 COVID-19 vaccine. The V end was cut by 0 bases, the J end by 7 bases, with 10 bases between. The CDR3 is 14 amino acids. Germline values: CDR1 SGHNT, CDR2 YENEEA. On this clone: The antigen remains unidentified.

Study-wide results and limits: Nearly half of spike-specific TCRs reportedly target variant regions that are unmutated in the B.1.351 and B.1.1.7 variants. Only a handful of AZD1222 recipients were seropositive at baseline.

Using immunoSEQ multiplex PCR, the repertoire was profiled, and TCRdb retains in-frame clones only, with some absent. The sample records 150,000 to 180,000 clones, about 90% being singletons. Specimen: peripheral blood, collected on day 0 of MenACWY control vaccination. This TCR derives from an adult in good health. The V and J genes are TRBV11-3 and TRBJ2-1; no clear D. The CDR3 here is CASSLDLSGNEQFF. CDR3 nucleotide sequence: TGTGCCAGCAGCTTAGATCTAAGTGGAAATGAGCAGTTCTTC. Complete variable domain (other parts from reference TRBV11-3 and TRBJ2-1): EAGVVQSPRYKIIEKKQPVAFWCNPISGHNTLYWYLQNLGQGPELLIRYENEEAVDDSQLPKDRFSAERLKGVDSTLKIQPAELGDSAVYLCASSLDLSGNEQFFGPGTRLTVL.